The 28 T cell receptor beta chains below come from one sample, sequenced in a study of cytomegalovirus exposure and HLA in healthy donors. Both 60 Vbeta primers and 13 Jbeta primers went into the PCR. The protocol was immunoSEQ multiplex PCR, while the TCRdb copy is restricted to in-frame clones and leaves out a portion. The repertoire has under 250,000 clones, around 77% of them found once; the top ten carry roughly 3%. The material sequenced was PBMCs. The receptors shown here come from a woman between 25 and 40 years old in good health and CMV-seronegative.

V and J are TRBV6-1 and TRBJ1-5, with D tentatively TRBD1 (5 bases). Trimming removed 2 bases from V and 1 base from J, with 12 bases in between. The germline V gene encodes CDR1 MNHNS and CDR2 SASEGT. This CDR3 is 16 amino acids long. CDR3 in DNA: TGTGCCAGCAGTGAATGGTCTCAGGGAAGCAATCAGCCCCAGCATTTT. Translated: CASSEWSQGSNQPQHF.

This clone has a handful of counts. V gene TRBV7-9 combines with J gene TRBJ2-1, with 8 bases lining up with TRBD2. With 5 bases clipped from V and 4 bases from J, the junction kept 10 bases outside the gene matches. Germline V CDR1 and CDR2: SEHNR, FQNEAQ (reference sequence). The CDR3 has 16 residues. The DNA for the CDR3 is TGTGCCAGCAGCCCAGCCGGCGGGAGGTTTTACAATGAGCAGTTCTTC. Its translation is CASSPAGGRFYNEQFF.

The chain recombines TRBV6-1 with TRBJ1-1; D not resolved. Germline V lookup: CDR1 MNHNS, CDR2 SASEGT. This CDR3 spans 13 amino acids. Deletions cut 6 bases from V and 5 bases from J, with 13 bases between. The CDR3 region is CASRQRGGTEAFF. In nucleotides, the CDR3 is TGTGCCAGCAGACAACGGGGAGGGACTGAAGCTTTCTTT.

The J gene is TRBJ1-3, the V gene TRBV18, with D perhaps TRBD1 (5 bases). Germline CDR1 reads KGHSH; CDR2 reads LQKENI. CDR3 length: 15 residues. V lost 0 bases to trimming and J lost 4 bases, with 10 bases between them. DNA for the CDR3: TGTGCCAGCTCACCACCGGGGCGATCGGGAAACACCATATATTTT. This encodes CASSPPGRSGNTIYF.

Notes on this clone: One end of the junction is discordant with germline, which a read error may explain. The rearrangement uses TRBV6-5 and TRBJ2-7; possibly TRBD1 for D (6 bases). The CDR3 spans 14 residues. Germline V lookup: CDR1 MNHEY, CDR2 SVGAGI. CDR3 bases: TGTGCCAGCAGTTTCGCTGACAGGACCTACGAGCAGCACTTC. Amino acids: CASSFADRTYEQHF.

The chain is built from TRBV5-1 and TRBJ1-1; 10 bases fit TRBD1. Looked up from germline, CDR1 is SGHRS and CDR2 is YFSETQ. This CDR3 is built from 15 residues. V was clipped by 6 bases and J by 3 bases; unmatched bases: 8. The CDR3 region is CASTRDRGRYTEAFF. Here the CDR3 DNA reads TGCGCCAGCACCCGGGACAGGGGAAGGTACACTGAAGCTTTCTTT.

The genes are TRBV28 and TRBJ2-7; 11 nucleotides align to TRBD2. CDR3 size: 16 residues. CDR1 and CDR2 from the germline V gene are MDHEN and SYDVKM. V shed 2 bases, J shed 5 bases, and the junction held 8 bases outside the gene matches. The CDR3 DNA follows: TGTGCCAGCAGTTTAAGCGGTAGCGGGAGGGGGCACGAGCAGTACTTC. It codes for CASSLSGSGRGHEQYF.

The chain carries TRBV27 and TRBJ1-6, with a weak D call TRBD1 (6 bases). The length of the CDR3 is 16 residues. Germline values: CDR1 MNHEY, CDR2 SMNVEV (reference sequence). The V and J ends lost 6 bases and 3 bases respectively, with 15 bases between them. CDR3 bases: TGTGCCAGCAGCTATACTGCGGACAGCTATAATTCACCCCTCCACTTT. Protein product: CASSYTADSYNSPLHF.

The genes are TRBV5-4 and TRBJ2-7; D may be TRBD1 (5 bases). The germline V and J ends were trimmed by 3 bases and 4 bases, with 17 bases remaining between them. Germline-derived CDR1 and CDR2 are SGHNT and YYREEE (reference sequence). The CDR3 is made up of 15 amino acids. The CDR3 sequence: CASSWSSGKGYEQYF. The DNA of the CDR3 is TGTGCCAGCAGCTGGAGCTCAGGGAAAGGGTACGAGCAGTACTTC.

The chain is built from TRBV5-1 and TRBJ1-1, with TRBD1 matching 7 bases. Germline V gene data show CDR1 as SGHRS and CDR2 as YFSETQ. The V segment lost 3 bases and the J segment 5 bases; nucleotides outside the gene matches: 7. The CDR3 runs to 14 residues. CDR3 nucleotide sequence: TGCGCCAGCAGCTCGCAGGGGGGATCGACTGAAGCTTTCTTT. Translation gives CASSSQGGSTEAFF.

This clone was counted a few times. This CDR3 is CAWSVGTNNSPLHF. DNA for the CDR3: TGTGCCTGGAGTGTAGGGACAAATAATTCACCCCTCCACTTT. J is TRBJ1-6 and V is TRBV30, with D possibly matching TRBD1 (6 bases). The CDR3 consists of 14 residues. Trimming took off 0 bases at V and 5 bases at J, with 8 bases between the two ends. Per the germline V gene, CDR1 is GTSNPN and CDR2 is SVGIG (reference sequence). Combining the CDR3 with reference TRBV30 and TRBJ1-6 gives the whole variable domain SQTIHQWPATLVQPVGSPLSLECTVEGTSNPNLYWYRQAAGRGLQLLFYSVGIGQISSEVPQNLSASRPQDRQFILSSKKLLLSDSGFYLCAWSVGTNNSPLHFGNGTRLTVT.

In nucleotides, the CDR3 is TGTGCCAGCTCAAAGGACAGGGGACATCAGCCCCAGCATTTT. Translating it yields CASSKDRGHQPQHF. The V call is TRBV27, the J call TRBJ1-5; 9 nucleotides match TRBD1. This CDR3 has 14 residues. CDR1 and CDR2 from the germline V gene are MNHEY and SMNVEV (reference sequence). Germline trimming cut 8 bases from V and 5 bases from J; bases unmatched to any gene: 7.

The V call is TRBV9, the J call TRBJ1-1; weak D call: TRBD1 (5 bases). V was cut by 0 bases and J by 1 base, with 13 bases left in between. Germline V gene sequence: CDR1 SGDLS, CDR2 YYNGEE. This CDR3 is 16 amino acids long. CDR3 sequence: CASSVGPGHRNTEAFF. As DNA, the CDR3 is TGTGCCAGCAGCGTAGGGCCAGGGCACCGGAACACTGAAGCTTTCTTT.

The CDR3 DNA reads as TGTGCCAGCAGTCCCCAGGACAGACCCTCCTACGAGCAGTACTTC. This sequence encodes CASSPQDRPSYEQYF. J is TRBJ2-7 and V is TRBV28; a possible D gene is TRBD1 (6 bases). The CDR3 consists of 15 residues. Trimming shortened V by 5 bases and J by 0 bases, and 14 bases separated the two germline ends. Germline-derived CDR1 and CDR2 are MDHEN and SYDVKM.

J is TRBJ2-7 and V is TRBV10-3, with D perhaps TRBD2 (7 bases). V shed 2 bases and J shed 6 bases, with 20 bases lying between them. The CDR3 has 16 amino acids. Germline CDR1 reads ENHRY; CDR2 reads SYGVKD. CDR3 DNA: TGTGCCATCAGTGAGAGGAGAGGGGGGGATTCGCCCGAGCAGTACTTC. This codes for CAISERRGGDSPEQYF.

This rearrangement joins TRBV9 to TRBJ2-6; 9 bases line up with TRBD1. V was pared by 0 bases and J by 2 bases, with 6 bases of the junction left unmatched. CDR1 SGDLS and CDR2 YYNGEE come from the germline V gene. This CDR3 spans 18 amino acids. The CDR3 nucleotides are TGTGCCAGCAGCGTAGGGTTGGGACAGGGAACTGGGGCCAACGTCCTGACTTTC. It encodes CASSVGLGQGTGANVLTF.

A remark on this clone: This sample includes further DNA sequences coding for the same CDR3. The genes are TRBV6-5 and TRBJ2-1, with TRBD2 matching over 9 bases. CDR3 size: 15 residues. V lost 0 bases to trimming and J lost 6 bases; unmatched junction nucleotides: 3. Germline loops: CDR1 MNHEY, CDR2 SVGAGI. Here the CDR3 DNA reads TGTGCCAGCAGTTACTCGCGGGAGGGGTCCAATGAGCAGTTCTTC. This sequence encodes CASSYSREGSNEQFF.

The rearrangement uses TRBV4-2 and TRBJ2-3; D not certain. V dropped 2 bases and J dropped 3 bases, with 6 bases sitting between them. This CDR3 has 13 residues. From germline, CDR1 is LGHNA and CDR2 YNFKEQ. The CDR3 DNA follows: TGTGCCAGCAGCCAACCCGAGACAGATACGCAGTATTTT. Protein product: CASSQPETDTQYF.

As concerns this clone: The sample has other DNA sequences that encode this CDR3 too. The chain couples TRBV5-1 to TRBJ2-7, with TRBD1 as a possible D gene (7 bases). V was clipped by 4 bases and J by 0 bases, with 11 bases between them. The CDR3 is made up of 14 amino acids. CDR1 and CDR2 (germline): SGHRS, YFSETQ. The CDR3 DNA is TGCGCCAGCAGCCCGGGGGACAGCTCCTACGAGCAGTACTTC. Protein product: CASSPGDSSYEQYF.

In DNA, the CDR3 is TGTGCCAGCTCACCCCTACCCCTCGGACAGGGATCACCCTATGGCTACACCTTC. Residues: CASSPLPLGQGSPYGYTF. The chain combines TRBV18 with TRBJ1-2, with 8 bases lining up with TRBD1. The V gene's germline CDR1 is KGHSH and CDR2 LQKENI. The CDR3 runs 18 residues. V gave up 3 bases and J gave up 4 bases; unmatched junction bases: 16. Complete variable domain (other parts from reference TRBV18 and TRBJ1-2): NAGVMQNPRHLVRRRGQEARLRCSPMKGHSHVYWYRQLPEEGLKFMVYLQKENIIDESGMPKERFSAEFPKEGPSILRIQQVVRGDSAAYFCASSPLPLGQGSPYGYTFGSGTRLTVV.

The chain links TRBV12-2 to TRBJ2-1; the table names TRBD2, a call not compared with the DNA. TRBV12-2 is assigned pseudogene status. The CDR3 has 16 amino acids. The CDR3 nucleotides read TGTGCAAGTCTCGTTAGCGGTCATTACTCCTACAATGAGCAGTTCTTC. It translates to CASLVSGHYSYNEQFF.

The V call is TRBV6-5, the J call TRBJ1-5; D is uncertain. The CDR3 sequence is 13 residues long. V was shortened by 2 bases and J by 5 bases, with 7 bases between the two germline ends. CDR1 and CDR2 from the germline V gene are MNHEY and SVGAGI. The CDR3: CASSYQRDQPQHF. The DNA for the CDR3 is TGTGCCAGCAGTTACCAGCGTGATCAGCCCCAGCATTTT.

On this clone itself: One end of the junction is discordant with germline, which a read error may explain. Other DNA sequences of this sample code for an identical CDR3. The chain recombines TRBV7-9 with TRBJ2-7, with TRBD1 identical over 8 bases. CDR1 SEHNR and CDR2 FQNEAQ come from the germline V gene (reference sequence). The CDR3 has 14 residues. CDR3 DNA sequence: TGTTCCAGCAGCTTTGGACAGGGTGGGTACGAGCAGTACTTC. Protein product: CSSSFGQGGYEQYF.

This clone appeared a few times. The rearrangement uses TRBV7-9 and TRBJ1-1; D remains ambiguous. This CDR3 is built from 13 residues. The V and J ends lost 1 base and 8 bases respectively, with 11 bases between them. Germline values: CDR1 SEHNR, CDR2 FQNEAQ (reference sequence). This CDR3 reads CASSLEQTCEAFF. Written as DNA, the CDR3 is TGTGCCAGCAGCTTAGAACAGACCTGCGAAGCTTTCTTT.

The J gene is TRBJ2-1, the V gene TRBV9; 8 bases match TRBD1. Germline CDR1 and CDR2: SGDLS and YYNGEE. The CDR3 length is 15 residues. The junction had 10 bases not matched to a gene; V was cut back by 4 bases and J by 7 bases. The CDR3 nucleotides read TGTGCCAGCAGCCCAATAGCTCAGGGGGCAAATGAGCAGTTCTTC. It yields the protein CASSPIAQGANEQFF.

V usage is TRBV5-1 and J usage is TRBJ1-5, with D perhaps matching TRBD1 (6 bases). The ends were cut back, 0 bases at V and 3 bases at J, with 10 bases in the middle. Germline CDR1 SGHRS, CDR2 YFSETQ. CDR3 length: 15 residues. The CDR3 DNA follows: TGCGCCAGCAGCTTGGATCCAGGGGTCAATCAGCCCCAGCATTTT. The encoded protein is CASSLDPGVNQPQHF. The full variable domain, rest sourced from reference TRBV5-1 and TRBJ1-5, is KAGVTQTPRYLIKTRGQQVTLSCSPISGHRSVSWYQQTPGQGLQFLFEYFSETQRNKGNFPGRFSGRQFSNSRSEMNVSTLELGDSALYLCASSLDPGVNQPQHFGDGTRLSIL.

In the case of this clone: The junction shows a germline mismatch at one end, possibly a read error. The chain combines TRBV11-2 with TRBJ1-2, with a possible D match to TRBD1 (6 bases). In germline, CDR1 is SGHAT, CDR2 FQNNGV. CDR3 length: 13 residues. CDR3 residues: CASSLGEGHHLYF. Here the CDR3 DNA reads TGTGCCAGCAGCTTAGGAGAGGGACACCACCTTTACTTC. The full variable domain, with the rest looked up from reference TRBV11-2 and TRBJ1-2, is EAGVAQSPRYKIIEKRQSVAFWCNPISGHATLYWYQQILGQGPKLLIQFQNNGVVDDSQLPKDRFSAERLKGVDSTLKIQPAKLEDSAVYLCASSLGEGHHLYFGSGTRLTVV.

This chain uses TRBV9 with TRBJ1-2; 10 bases map to TRBD1. The length of the CDR3 is 16 residues. CDR1 and CDR2 from the germline V gene are SGDLS and YYNGEE. V shed 4 bases, J shed 0 bases, and the junction held 6 bases outside the gene matches. In nucleotides, the CDR3 is TGTGCCAGCAGCTCACCGGGGACAGGGGCTAACTATGGCTACACCTTC. Translating it yields CASSSPGTGANYGYTF. The full variable domain, rest sourced from reference TRBV9 and TRBJ1-2, is DSGVTQTPKHLITATGQRVTLRCSPRSGDLSVYWYQQSLDQGLQFLIQYYNGEERAKGNILERFSAQQFPDLHSELNLSSLELGDSALYFCASSSPGTGANYGYTFGSGTRLTVV.